The entry that follows covers one T cell receptor beta chain sequence. This clonotype was observed many times. Its antigen remains unidentified. The record has no base qualities; no much larger clone is one base away. The sample comes from a study of T cells after yellow fever vaccination (dated by TCRdb to the late 2010s). Regarding the research as a whole: Libraries from fractions with low cell numbers were prepared with the SMART-Seq v4 Ultra Low Input RNA kit. To track T-cell clones before and after primary and booster YFV17D yellow fever vaccination, bulk TCR alpha and beta repertoires were sequenced longitudinally. The cohort comprised two healthy male donors, one aged 18 to 30 and one aged 30 to 40 years. Bulk PBMC replicates and cell subsets were isolated from blood drawn at multiple timepoints before and after both primary and secondary immunization. Beyond this particular receptor, the publication reports: Because the study included only a couple of donors, the extent to which the findings can be generalized is limited. A small fraction of clonotypes appeared in both the CD4 and CD8 compartments, likely as a result of convergent recombination. Computational filtering was needed because FACS-sorted repertoires could contain abundant contaminating clonotypes from the bulk population. After the booster, most clones that had expanded after primary vaccination were detected again (roughly 95% of CD4 and 88% of CD8), suggesting broad maintenance of memory. The secondary T-cell response was weaker than the primary response but faster, peaking on day 5 instead of day 15.

The sample's treatment or condition label, in plain terms: live attenuated yellow fever vaccine strain. PBMCs were isolated from peripheral blood using a standard Ficoll-Paque protocol. Dynabeads CD4 and CD8 positive selection kits were used to isolate the CD4 and CD8 T-cell fractions. TriZol was used to extract RNA from bulk PBMCs, CD4 and CD8 fractions, and dextramer-positive and dextramer-negative fractions. CDR1 is given as SGHTA and CDR2 as FQGNSA, both from the germline V gene. A distance of 8 bases separates the germline ends of V and J, which lose 4 bases and 0 bases respectively. Measured from the cysteine to the phenylalanine, the CDR3 is 14 residues long. Only the CDR3 DNA is retained, 42 bases long and in frame from the first base. TCR cDNA was synthesized by 5'RACE template switching, through which a universal primer site and unique molecular identifiers were introduced. Priming of cDNA synthesis was performed from both the TCR alpha and TCR beta constant segments. Library amplification involved two PCR steps, and the second step added sample barcodes and sequencing adapters. Libraries were sequenced on Illumina HiSeq 2500 (2x100 bp) or NovaSeq (2x150 bp). Turning to the authors' computational methods: Reads were demultiplexed and collapsed into UMI consensus sequences with MIGEC, and V(D)J alignment was performed with MiXCR. Clonotypes responding to the vaccine were identified with edgeR on replicate PBMC samples, with the criteria of FDR below 0.01 and a log2 fold change above 5 up to day 15. Each bulk clonotype received a CD4 or CD8 identity based on whether the sequenced CD4 or CD8 repertoire contained that clonotype at higher abundance. TCRdb reanalyzed the raw reads on its own, using fastp at Q25 for trimming and MiXCR for clone calling, and kept in-frame beta chains. Duplicate CDR3 protein sequences are folded into a single record with the most common DNA and genes. These V and J calls rely on TCRdb rather than the paper's analysis. The sample yields 250,000 or so distinct CDR3 sequences; approximately 6.8% were counted once. 0.85% to 1.2% of the sample is held by the ten biggest clonotypes.

This sequence uses TRBV7-2 and TRBJ2-3, with the D gene not confidently named. The source is a man aged 25-45 years who received the YFV17D yellow fever vaccine. The material sequenced was CD4+ T cells sorted from PBMCs, taken on the day of the yellow fever booster vaccination. The DNA reads TGTGCCAGCAGCTGGCGTAGTAGCACAGATACGCAGTATTTT. It codes for CASSWRSSTDTQYF.